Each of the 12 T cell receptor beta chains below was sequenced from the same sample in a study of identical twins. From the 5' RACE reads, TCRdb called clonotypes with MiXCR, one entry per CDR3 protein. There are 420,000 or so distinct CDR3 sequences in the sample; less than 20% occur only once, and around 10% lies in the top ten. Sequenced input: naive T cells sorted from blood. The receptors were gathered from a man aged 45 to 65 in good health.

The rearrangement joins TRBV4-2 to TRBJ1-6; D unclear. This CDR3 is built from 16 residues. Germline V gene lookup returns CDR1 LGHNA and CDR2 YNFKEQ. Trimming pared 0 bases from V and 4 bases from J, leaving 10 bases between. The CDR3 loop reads CASSQEDGSYNSPLHF. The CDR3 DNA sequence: TGTGCCAGCAGCCAAGAGGACGGTTCTTATAATTCACCCCTCCACTTT.

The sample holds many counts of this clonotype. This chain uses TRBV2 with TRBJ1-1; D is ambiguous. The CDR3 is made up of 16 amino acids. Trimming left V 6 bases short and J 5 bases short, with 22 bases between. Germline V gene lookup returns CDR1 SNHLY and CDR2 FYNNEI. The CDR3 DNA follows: TGTGCCAGCAGCGAATTCCCGGGCCCAAGGAATACTGAAGCTTTCTTT. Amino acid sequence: CASSEFPGPRNTEAFF.

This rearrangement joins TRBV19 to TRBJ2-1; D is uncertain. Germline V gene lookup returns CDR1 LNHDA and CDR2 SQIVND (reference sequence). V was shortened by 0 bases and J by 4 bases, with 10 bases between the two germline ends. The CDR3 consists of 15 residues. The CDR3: CASSIDDIKYNEQFF. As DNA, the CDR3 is TGTGCCAGTAGTATAGATGACATCAAATACAATGAGCAGTTCTTC.

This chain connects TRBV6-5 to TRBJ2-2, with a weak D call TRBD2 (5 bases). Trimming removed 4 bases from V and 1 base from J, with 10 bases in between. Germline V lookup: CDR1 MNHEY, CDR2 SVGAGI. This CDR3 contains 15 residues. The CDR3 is CASSSPGKNTGELFF. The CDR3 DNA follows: TGTGCCAGCAGTTCCCCGGGAAAGAACACCGGGGAGCTGTTTTTT.

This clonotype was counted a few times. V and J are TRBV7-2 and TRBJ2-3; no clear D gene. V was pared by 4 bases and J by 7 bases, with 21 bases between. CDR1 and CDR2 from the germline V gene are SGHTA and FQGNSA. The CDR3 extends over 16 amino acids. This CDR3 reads CASSSTDGLGDNTQYF. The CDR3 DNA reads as TGTGCCAGCAGCTCGACGGACGGATTGGGCGACAATACGCAGTATTTT.

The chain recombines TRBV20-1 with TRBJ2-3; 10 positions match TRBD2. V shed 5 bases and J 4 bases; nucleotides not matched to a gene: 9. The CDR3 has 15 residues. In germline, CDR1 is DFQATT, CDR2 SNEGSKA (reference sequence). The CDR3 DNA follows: TGCAGTGCTCCCCGGACTAGCGGCTTTTCAGATACGCAGTATTTT. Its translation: CSAPRTSGFSDTQYF.

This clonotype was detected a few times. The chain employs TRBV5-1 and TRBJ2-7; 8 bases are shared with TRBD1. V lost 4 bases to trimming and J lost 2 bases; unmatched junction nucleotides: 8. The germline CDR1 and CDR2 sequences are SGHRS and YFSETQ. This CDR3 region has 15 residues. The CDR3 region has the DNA TGCGCCAGCAGCCCACGGACAGGGAGGCCCTACGAGCAGTACTTC. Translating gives CASSPRTGRPYEQYF.

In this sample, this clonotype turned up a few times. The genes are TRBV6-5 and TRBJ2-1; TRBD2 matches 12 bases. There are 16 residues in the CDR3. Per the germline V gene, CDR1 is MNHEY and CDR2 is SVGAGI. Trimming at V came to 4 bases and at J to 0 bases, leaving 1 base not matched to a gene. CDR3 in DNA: TGTGCCAGCAGTTCGGGACTAGCGGGCTCCTACAATGAGCAGTTCTTC. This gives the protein CASSSGLAGSYNEQFF.

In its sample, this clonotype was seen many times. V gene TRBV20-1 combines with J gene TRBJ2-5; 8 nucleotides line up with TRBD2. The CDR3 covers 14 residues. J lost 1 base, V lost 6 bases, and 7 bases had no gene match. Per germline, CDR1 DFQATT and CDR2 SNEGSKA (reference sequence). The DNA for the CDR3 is TGCAGTGCCGCAGCGGGGGCCATCCAAGAGACCCAGTACTTC. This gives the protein CSAAAGAIQETQYF.

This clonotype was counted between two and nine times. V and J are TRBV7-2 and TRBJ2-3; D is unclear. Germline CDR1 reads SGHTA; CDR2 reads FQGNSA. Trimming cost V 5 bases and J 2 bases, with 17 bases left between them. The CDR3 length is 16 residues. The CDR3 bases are TGTGCCAGCAGCGCCCAACACGCACGAATCACAGATACGCAGTATTTT. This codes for CASSAQHARITDTQYF.

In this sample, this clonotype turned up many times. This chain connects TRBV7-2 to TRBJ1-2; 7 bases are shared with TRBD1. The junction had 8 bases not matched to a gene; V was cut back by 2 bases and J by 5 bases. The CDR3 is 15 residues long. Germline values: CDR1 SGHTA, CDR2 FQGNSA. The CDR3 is CASSLTGDPGYGYTF. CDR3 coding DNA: TGTGCCAGCAGCTTAACAGGGGACCCAGGTTATGGCTACACCTTC. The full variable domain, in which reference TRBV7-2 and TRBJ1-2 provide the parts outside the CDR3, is GAGVSQSPSNKVTEKGKDVELRCDPISGHTALYWYRQSLGQGLEFLIYFQGNSAPDKSGLPSDRFSAERTGGSVSTLTIQRTQQEDSAVYLCASSLTGDPGYGYTFGSGTRLTVV.

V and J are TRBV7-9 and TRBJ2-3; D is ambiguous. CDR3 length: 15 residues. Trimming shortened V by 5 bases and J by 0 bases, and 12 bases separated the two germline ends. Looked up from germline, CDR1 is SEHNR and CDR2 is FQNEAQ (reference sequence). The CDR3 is CASSLPEASTDTQYF. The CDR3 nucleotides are TGTGCCAGCAGCCTGCCCGAGGCTAGCACAGATACGCAGTATTTT.